This T cell receptor (beta chain) was sequenced during a study of T cell clusters in autoimmune cytopenias. This clonotype is large by frequency. TRB was amplified by touch-down multiplex PCR, primer pools A and B combined. After re-calling the multiplex PCR reads, TCRdb lists one entry per CDR3 protein, DNA absent. Here the sample table reports several hundred distinct CDR3 sequences. Each sample's input was roughly 270 ng genomic DNA, 30,000 to 45,000 genome equivalents. The CDR3 contains 14 residues. CDR1 is LNHDA, CDR2 SQIVND, per germline (reference sequence). This sample also belongs to another study, concerning T cell repertoires in aging, cancer and after chemotherapy. This second study notes: Donors were grouped into six age bands spanning 30 or younger through 70 or older. Paired samples before and after chemotherapy came from chronic lymphocytic leukemia patients on fludarabine- or bendamustine-based regimens.

The rearrangement uses TRBV19 and TRBJ1-1. Sequenced input: peripheral blood. This TCR came from a human donor with chronic lymphocytic leukemia. The CDR3 region is CASIVSGDGTEAFF. The full variable domain, with the rest looked up from reference TRBV19 and TRBJ1-1, is DGGITQSPKYLFRKEGQNVTLSCEQNLNHDAMYWYRQDPGQGLRLIYYSQIVNDFQKGDIAEGYSVSREKKESFPLTVTSAQKNPTAFYLCASIVSGDGTEAFFGQGTRLTVV.